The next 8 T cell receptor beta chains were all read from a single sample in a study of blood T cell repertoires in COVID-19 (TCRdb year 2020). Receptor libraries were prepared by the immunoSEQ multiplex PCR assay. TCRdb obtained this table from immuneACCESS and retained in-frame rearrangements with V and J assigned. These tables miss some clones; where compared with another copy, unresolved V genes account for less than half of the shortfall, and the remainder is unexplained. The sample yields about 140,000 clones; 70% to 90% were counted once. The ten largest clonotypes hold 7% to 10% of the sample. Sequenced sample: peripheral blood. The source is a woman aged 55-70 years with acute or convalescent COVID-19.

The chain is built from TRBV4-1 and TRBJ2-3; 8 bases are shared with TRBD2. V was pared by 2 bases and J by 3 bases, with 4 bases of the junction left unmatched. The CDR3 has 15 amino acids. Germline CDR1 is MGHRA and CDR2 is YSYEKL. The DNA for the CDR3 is TGCGCCAGCAGCCAAAGTAGCGGGGATACAGATACGCAGTATTTT. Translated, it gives CASSQSSGDTDTQYF.

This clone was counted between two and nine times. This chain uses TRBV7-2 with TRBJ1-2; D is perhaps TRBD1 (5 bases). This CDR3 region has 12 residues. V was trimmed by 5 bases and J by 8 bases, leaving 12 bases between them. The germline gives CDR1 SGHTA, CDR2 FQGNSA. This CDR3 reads CASSVRQSGYTF. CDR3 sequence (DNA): TGTGCCAGCAGCGTGAGACAGAGCGGCTACACCTTC.

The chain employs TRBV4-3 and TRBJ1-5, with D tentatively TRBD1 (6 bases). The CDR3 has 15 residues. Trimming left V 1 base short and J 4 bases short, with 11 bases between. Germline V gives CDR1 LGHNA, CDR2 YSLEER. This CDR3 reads CASSQVAGVNQPQHF. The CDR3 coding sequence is TGCGCCAGCAGCCAAGTCGCAGGGGTGAATCAGCCCCAGCATTTT.

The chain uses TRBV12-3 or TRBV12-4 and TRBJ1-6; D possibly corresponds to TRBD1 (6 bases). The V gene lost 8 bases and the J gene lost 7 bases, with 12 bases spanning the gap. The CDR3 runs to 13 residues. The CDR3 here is CASRGAPNSPLHF. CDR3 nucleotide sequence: TGTGCCAGCCGGGGGGCTCCGAATTCACCCCTCCACTTT.

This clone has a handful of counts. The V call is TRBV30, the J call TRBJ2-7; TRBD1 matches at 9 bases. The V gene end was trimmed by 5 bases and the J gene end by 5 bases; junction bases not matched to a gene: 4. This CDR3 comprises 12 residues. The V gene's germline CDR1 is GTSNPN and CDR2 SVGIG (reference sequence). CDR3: CAWGDRDHEQYF. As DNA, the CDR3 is TGTGCCTGGGGGGACAGGGACCACGAGCAGTACTTC.

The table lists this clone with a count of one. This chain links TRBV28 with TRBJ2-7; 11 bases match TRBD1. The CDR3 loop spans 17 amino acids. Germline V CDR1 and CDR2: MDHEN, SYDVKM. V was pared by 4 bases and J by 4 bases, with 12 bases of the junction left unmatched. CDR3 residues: CASSSSGTGGAFYEQYF. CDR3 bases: TGTGCCAGCAGTTCCTCTGGGACAGGGGGAGCTTTTTACGAGCAGTACTTC.

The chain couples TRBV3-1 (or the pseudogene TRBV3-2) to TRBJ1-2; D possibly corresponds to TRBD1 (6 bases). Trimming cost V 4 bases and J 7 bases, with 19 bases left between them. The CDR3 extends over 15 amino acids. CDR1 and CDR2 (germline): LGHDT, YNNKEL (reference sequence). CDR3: CASSPIRTAEGGYTF. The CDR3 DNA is TGTGCCAGCAGCCCGATCAGGACAGCTGAGGGTGGCTACACCTTC.

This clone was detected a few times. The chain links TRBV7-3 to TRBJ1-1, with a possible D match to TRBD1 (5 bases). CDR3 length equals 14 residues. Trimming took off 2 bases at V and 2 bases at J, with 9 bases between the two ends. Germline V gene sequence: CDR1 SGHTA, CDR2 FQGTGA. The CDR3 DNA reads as TGTGCCAGCAGCTTATATCAGGGCAACACTGAAGCTTTCTTT. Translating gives CASSLYQGNTEAFF.